This record covers a single T cell receptor (beta chain). Produced via immunoSEQ multiplex PCR; TCRdb's table is partial and in-frame only. The repertoire has about 330,000 clones, roughly 84% of them found once; the top ten carry 15% to 20%. These data come from a study of shared clonotypes between healthy human individuals. The germline gives CDR1 GTSNPN, CDR2 SVGIG (reference sequence). V shed 0 bases, J shed 6 bases, and the junction held 2 bases outside the gene matches. This CDR3 is built from 13 residues. The receptor comes from a man between 18 and 29 years old in good health. The rearrangement uses TRBV30 and TRBJ2-7; 10 bases are a match to TRBD1. The sequencing sample was made of memory CD8+ T cells sorted from blood. The subset here: CD45RO+ cells pooled with CCR7-negative TemRA cells. CDR3 protein: CAWSVDRGGEQYF. CDR3 sequence (DNA): TGTGCCTGGAGTGTGGACAGGGGGGGCGAGCAGTACTTC.